This T cell receptor beta chain was sequenced in a study of OX40 agonist ivuxolimab in advanced cancers. Study findings and constraints: Among the least clonally expanded were partial responders at 0.1-3.0 mg/kg. Researchers report that CD8+ T cells had, on average, more expanded clones than CD4+.

The table came from immunoSEQ multiplex PCR; TCRdb's copy has only in-frame clones and leaves some out. The sample shows approximately 48,000 clones, 80% of them seen only once. CDR1 and CDR2 from the germline V gene are MNHEY and SVGAGI. This CDR3 spans 15 amino acids. V trimming: 6 bases; J trimming: 7 bases; junction bases outside the gene matches: 7. In regard to this clone: As yet, its antigen is unknown.

Autoimmune disease history or systemic immunosuppression barred patients. The investigators sampled blood at baseline, at cycle 4 day 1, and at cycle 7 day 1. This specimen was CD4+ or CD8+ T cells sorted from blood, taken in a trial of the OX40 agonist ivuxolimab. J is TRBJ2-5 and V is TRBV6-5; 14 bases match TRBD2. The TCR was taken from an adult with an advanced solid tumor such as melanoma, head and neck, liver or kidney cancer. The CDR3 coding sequence is TGTGCCAGCAGACCGGGACTAGCGGGAGCAGGGACCCAGTACTTC. It translates to CASRPGLAGAGTQYF.